This T cell receptor beta chain emerged from a study of blood T cell repertoires in COVID-19. The overall study: The analysed material was cDNA or gDNA that came from T cells, B-cell-depleted T cells, or PBMCs.

The CDR3 runs to 16 residues. Germline assignment: CDR1 SGHTA and CDR2 FQGNSA. The V gene lost 2 bases and the J gene lost 1 base, with 14 bases spanning the gap. Data came from immunoSEQ multiplex PCR; TCRdb stores just in-frame clones and leaves some out. The repertoire holds fewer than 25,000 clones, with more than 85% as singletons. Sequenced sample: peripheral blood. The V and J genes are TRBV7-2 and TRBJ1-1; D not certain. The receptor was isolated from a woman aged 70-85 years with active COVID-19. The CDR3 DNA reads TGTGCCAGCAGCTTAAGTGACGTGCGGGGGAACACTGAAGCTTTCTTT. Residues: CASSLSDVRGNTEAFF.